The 22 T cell receptor beta chains below come from one sample, sequenced in a study of cytomegalovirus exposure and HLA in healthy donors. Clones were sequenced by immunoSEQ multiplex PCR, and TCRdb holds only the in-frame ones, with some missing. The data show fewer than 350,000 clones, 70% to 90% seen once. The material sequenced was PBMCs. The origin of the receptors is a woman younger than 30 in good health and CMV-seronegative.

This clone was observed many times. The rearrangement joins TRBV19 to TRBJ2-1, with 7 bases identical to TRBD2. With V trimmed by 7 bases and J by 8 bases, 26 bases remained unmatched. The CDR3 is 19 residues long. CDR1 and CDR2 (germline): LNHDA, SQIVND (reference sequence). CDR3 sequence reads: CASKKRDSTSGTPGDEQFF. Here the CDR3 DNA reads TGTGCCAGTAAGAAACGGGACTCGACCAGCGGGACCCCGGGGGATGAGCAGTTCTTC.

This clone was seen once. The gene calls are TRBV18 and TRBJ1-3; the D is unclear. The ends were cut back, 4 bases at V and 4 bases at J, with 14 bases in the middle. The CDR3 is 15 amino acids. Germline loops: CDR1 KGHSH, CDR2 LQKENI. The CDR3 sequence: CASSLGVASGNTIYF. CDR3 nucleotide sequence: TGTGCCAGCTCACTTGGTGTGGCCTCCGGAAACACCATATATTTT.

The chain uses TRBV7-9 and TRBJ1-6; D is possibly TRBD1 (6 bases). The germline V gene encodes CDR1 SEHNR and CDR2 FQNEAQ (reference sequence). The CDR3 length is 19 residues. V lost 5 bases and J 0 bases, leaving 20 bases between the germline ends. The CDR3 region has the DNA TGTGCCAGCAGCACGGACAGAAGACCAGAAAGCTCCTATAATTCACCCCTCCACTTT. As protein: CASSTDRRPESSYNSPLHF.

The chain employs TRBV29-1 and TRBJ2-7; 9 nucleotides agree with TRBD2. V lost 6 bases and J lost 4; bases outside the gene matches: 7. Looked up from germline, CDR1 is SQVTM and CDR2 is ANQGSEA. The CDR3 spans 13 residues. The CDR3 region is CSVGKREVYEQYF. The CDR3 coding sequence is TGCAGCGTGGGTAAGCGGGAGGTTTACGAGCAGTACTTC.

V is TRBV5-1 and J is TRBJ2-7, with a tentative D call TRBD2 (5 bases). CDR3 length: 20 residues. Germline V gives CDR1 SGHRS, CDR2 YFSETQ. Trimming shortened V by 4 bases and J by 3 bases, and 32 bases separated the two germline ends. CDR3 coding DNA: TGCGCCAGCAGCCCCGTGGGAGCGGCAAGCCTGAGAGTAAGGGTCTACGAGCAGTACTTC. It translates to CASSPVGAASLRVRVYEQYF.

The V and J genes are TRBV19 and TRBJ1-1, with D perhaps TRBD1 (5 bases). V was clipped by 5 bases and J by 6 bases, with 13 bases between them. The V gene's germline CDR1 is LNHDA and CDR2 SQIVND (reference sequence). This CDR3 is 13 amino acids long. The CDR3: CASSPTGFAEAFF. The CDR3, as DNA: TGTGCCAGTAGTCCCACAGGATTTGCTGAAGCTTTCTTT.

The chain links TRBV2 to TRBJ2-2; maybe TRBD2 (5 bases). V was clipped by 6 bases and J by 7 bases, with 12 bases between them. CDR3 length: 13 amino acids. The V gene's germline CDR1 is SNHLY and CDR2 FYNNEI. This CDR3 is CASRSRGNGELFF. In DNA form, the CDR3 reads TGTGCCAGCAGGAGTCGGGGTAACGGGGAGCTGTTTTTT.

This CDR3 reads CASSVRQRSNQPQHF. CDR3 DNA: TGTGCCAGCAGCGTCCGACAGAGGAGCAATCAGCCCCAGCATTTT. The chain employs TRBV5-6 and TRBJ1-5; tentative D call: TRBD1 (5 bases). There are 15 residues in the CDR3. CDR1 is SGHDT, CDR2 YYEEEE, per germline. Trimming pared 4 bases from V and 1 base from J, leaving 12 bases between. The full variable domain, in which reference TRBV5-6 and TRBJ1-5 provide the parts outside the CDR3, is DAGVTQSPTHLIKTRGQQVTLRCSPKSGHDTVSWYQQALGQGPQFIFQYYEEEERQRGNFPDRFSGHQFPNYSSELNVNALLLGDSALYLCASSVRQRSNQPQHFGDGTRLSIL.

This clone has only one observation. The chain joins TRBV2 to TRBJ2-3, with a tentative D call TRBD1 (6 bases). CDR3 length equals 14 residues. The germline V gene encodes CDR1 SNHLY and CDR2 FYNNEI. Trimming removed 7 bases from V and 1 base from J, with 12 bases in between. CDR3 residues: CASNLGAGTDTQYF. The CDR3 coding sequence is TGTGCCAGCAACCTGGGGGCAGGCACAGATACGCAGTATTTT. The variable domain in full, with the rest retrieved from reference TRBV2 and TRBJ2-3, is EPEVTQTPSHQVTQMGQEVILRCVPISNHLYFYWYRQILGQKVEFLVSFYNNEISEKSEIFDDQFSVERPDGSNFTLKIRSTKLEDSAMYFCASNLGAGTDTQYFGPGTRLTVL.

V and J are TRBV15 and TRBJ2-7, with D hard to call. Deletions cut 5 bases from V and 9 bases from J, with 11 bases between. Germline CDR1 reads LNHNV; CDR2 reads YYDKDF (reference sequence). This CDR3 contains 11 residues. CDR3 sequence (DNA): TGTGCCACCAGCTTCCTTTATTTGCAGTACTTC. Protein product: CATSFLYLQYF. Based on the CDR3 plus reference TRBV15 and TRBJ2-7, the full variable domain is DAMVIQNPRYQVTQFGKPVTLSCSQTLNHNVMYWYQQKSSQAPKLLFHYYDKDFNNEADTPDNFQSRRPNTSFCFLDIRSPGLGDTAMYLCATSFLYLQYFGPGTRLTVT.

The V gene is TRBV6-1, the J gene TRBJ1-5, with D tentatively TRBD1 (6 bases). The CDR3 is 14 amino acids. V lost 4 bases and J lost 4, with 11 bases in between. The germline V gene has CDR1 MNHNS and CDR2 SASEGT. CDR3 in amino acids: CASSVDSANQPQHF. The CDR3, as DNA: TGTGCCAGCAGTGTGGACAGCGCAAATCAGCCCCAGCATTTT.

This chain links TRBV7-8 with TRBJ1-2; D is uncertain. Germline CDR1 and CDR2: SGHVS and FQNEAQ. Trimming removed 1 base at V and 4 bases at J, with 16 bases between. This CDR3 region has 16 residues. In DNA form, the CDR3 reads TGTGCCAGCAGCTTAGACATGCCAGGCGAAATCTATGGCTACACCTTC. Protein product: CASSLDMPGEIYGYTF.

The chain combines TRBV2 with TRBJ2-1, with D uncertain. The germline gives CDR1 SNHLY, CDR2 FYNNEI. The CDR3 has 13 amino acids. The V and J ends lost 8 bases and 0 bases respectively, with 8 bases between them. For the CDR3, the DNA is TGTGCCAGCCTTCTGAGCTCCTACAATGAGCAGTTCTTC. This translates into CASLLSSYNEQFF.

V is TRBV28 and J is TRBJ2-1, with 15 bases that match TRBD2. Per the germline V gene, CDR1 is MDHEN and CDR2 is SYDVKM. CDR3 length equals 16 residues. J gave up 10 bases and V 7 bases, and 11 bases lay outside the gene matches. CDR3 amino acids: CASILGGLAGGGEQFF. Written as DNA, the CDR3 is TGTGCCAGCATCTTGGGGGGACTAGCGGGAGGAGGGGAGCAGTTCTTC.

This chain joins TRBV19 and TRBJ1-1, with D possibly matching TRBD1 (6 bases). Trimming removed 7 bases at V and 1 base at J, with 16 bases between. The CDR3 is 15 amino acids. Germline lookup yields CDR1 LNHDA and CDR2 SQIVND (reference sequence). The CDR3 nucleotides are TGTGCCAGTAAGGGATTTGGACAGTCGAACACTGAAGCTTTCTTT. It codes for CASKGFGQSNTEAFF. The entire variable domain, with the rest obtained from reference TRBV19 and TRBJ1-1, is as follows: DGGITQSPKYLFRKEGQNVTLSCEQNLNHDAMYWYRQDPGQGLRLIYYSQIVNDFQKGDIAEGYSVSREKKESFPLTVTSAQKNPTAFYLCASKGFGQSNTEAFFGQGTRLTVV.

V and J are TRBV27 and TRBJ2-7, with D tentatively TRBD2 (6 bases). The CDR3 covers 16 residues. V shed 7 bases and J shed 6 bases, with 25 bases lying between them. The germline V gene encodes CDR1 MNHEY and CDR2 SMNVEV (reference sequence). The CDR3 DNA reads TGTGCCAGCACCCCCTCAAGACTGGAGGGCTATGGCGAGCAGTACTTC. Translation gives CASTPSRLEGYGEQYF.

The chain links TRBV19 to TRBJ2-1; 13 bases align to TRBD2. The CDR3 has 15 amino acids. The V gene's germline CDR1 is LNHDA and CDR2 SQIVND (reference sequence). Trimming removed 6 bases from V and 4 bases from J; junction bases left unmatched: 3. Here the CDR3 DNA reads TGTGCCAGTAGCCTACTAGCGGGAGGGTACAATGAGCAGTTCTTC. Protein: CASSLLAGGYNEQFF.

This sequence joins TRBV7-3 and TRBJ2-7; D is perhaps TRBD1 (5 bases). Trimming removed 2 bases from V and 0 bases from J, with 23 bases in between. The germline gives CDR1 SGHTA, CDR2 FQGTGA. CDR3 length: 19 amino acids. CDR3 in DNA: TGTGCCAGCAGCTTAGGCACGAGCGTGACAGTTCTCCTCTCCTACGAGCAGTACTTC. Protein: CASSLGTSVTVLLSYEQYF.

CDR3: CASSVLAGGSNEQFF. The CDR3 region has the DNA TGTGCCAGCAGCGTACTAGCGGGAGGATCCAATGAGCAGTTCTTC. The J gene is TRBJ2-1, the V gene TRBV9; 11 bases are shared with TRBD2. The CDR3 is made up of 15 amino acids. Germline CDR1 reads SGDLS; CDR2 reads YYNGEE. The junction had 3 bases not matched to a gene; V was cut back by 1 base and J by 6 bases.

The V gene is TRBV4-3, the J gene TRBJ2-1, with 10 bases identical to TRBD2. The CDR3 totals 15 residues. From germline, CDR1 is LGHNA and CDR2 YSLEER. J gave up 4 bases and V 7 bases, and 7 bases lay outside the gene matches. CDR3 coding DNA: TGCGCCAGCATCTCGGGGACTAGCGATTACAATGAGCAGTTCTTC. Amino acid sequence: CASISGTSDYNEQFF.

The rearrangement joins TRBV5-1 to TRBJ2-7; 7 bases are shared with TRBD1. Germline assignment: CDR1 SGHRS and CDR2 YFSETQ. V lost 1 base and J lost 3; bases outside the gene matches: 4. This CDR3 has 14 residues. In DNA, the CDR3 is TGCGCCAGCAGCTTGAGGACAGGATACTACGAGCAGTACTTC. It encodes CASSLRTGYYEQYF. The full variable domain, its missing parts supplied by reference TRBV5-1 and TRBJ2-7, is KAGVTQTPRYLIKTRGQQVTLSCSPISGHRSVSWYQQTPGQGLQFLFEYFSETQRNKGNFPGRFSGRQFSNSRSEMNVSTLELGDSALYLCASSLRTGYYEQYFGPGTRLTVT.

This rearrangement joins TRBV7-3 to TRBJ2-1; 11 positions match TRBD2. CDR3 length equals 17 residues. J gave up 7 bases and V 5 bases, and 13 bases lay outside the gene matches. The V gene's germline CDR1 is SGHTA and CDR2 FQGTGA. The CDR3: CASSIGLAGGPGNEQFF. DNA for the CDR3: TGTGCCAGCAGCATAGGATTAGCGGGAGGGCCAGGAAATGAGCAGTTCTTC.